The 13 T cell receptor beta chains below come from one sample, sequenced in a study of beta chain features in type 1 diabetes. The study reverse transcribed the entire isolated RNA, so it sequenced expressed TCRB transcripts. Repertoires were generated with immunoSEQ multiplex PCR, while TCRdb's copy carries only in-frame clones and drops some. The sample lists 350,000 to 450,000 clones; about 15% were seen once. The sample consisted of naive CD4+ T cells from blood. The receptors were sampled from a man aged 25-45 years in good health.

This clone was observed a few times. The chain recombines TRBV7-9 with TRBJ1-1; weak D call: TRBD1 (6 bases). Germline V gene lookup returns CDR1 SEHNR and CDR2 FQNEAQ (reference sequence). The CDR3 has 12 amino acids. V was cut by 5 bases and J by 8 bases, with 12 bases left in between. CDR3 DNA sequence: TGTGCCAGCAGCCTACGGACAGCAGAAGCTTTCTTT. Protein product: CASSLRTAEAFF.

This CDR3 is CASRPDRVRHNEQFF. The CDR3 DNA reads as TGTGCCAGCAGGCCGGACAGGGTACGACACAATGAGCAGTTCTTC. This chain connects TRBV6-5 to TRBJ2-1; 8 positions agree with TRBD1. The CDR3 consists of 15 residues. J gave up 5 bases and V 6 bases, and 9 bases lay outside the gene matches. Per the germline V gene, CDR1 is MNHEY and CDR2 is SVGAGI.

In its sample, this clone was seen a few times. CDR3 sequence reads: CASSLIGLAANNEQFF. The CDR3 DNA is TGTGCCAGCAGCTTGATCGGACTAGCGGCGAACAATGAGCAGTTCTTC. The chain employs TRBV5-6 and TRBJ2-1; TRBD2 matches at 10 bases. CDR1 is SGHDT, CDR2 YYEEEE, per germline. V gave up 1 base and J gave up 5 bases; unmatched junction bases: 6. The CDR3 is 16 residues long.

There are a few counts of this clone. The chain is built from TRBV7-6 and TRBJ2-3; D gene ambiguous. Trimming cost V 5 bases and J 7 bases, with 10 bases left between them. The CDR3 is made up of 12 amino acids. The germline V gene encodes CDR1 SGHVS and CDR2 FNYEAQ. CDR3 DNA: TGTGCCAGCAGCCCCCTTTACCATACGCAGTATTTT. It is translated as CASSPLYHTQYF.

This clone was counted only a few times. The CDR3 sequence: CASSQSGGHNEQFF. The CDR3 nucleotides are TGTGCCAGCAGCCAGTCGGGGGGGCACAATGAGCAGTTCTTC. The V gene is TRBV4-2, the J gene TRBJ2-1; 8 bases fit TRBD2. The V segment lost 3 bases and the J segment 5 bases; nucleotides outside the gene matches: 3. CDR3 length: 14 amino acids. Germline loops: CDR1 LGHNA, CDR2 YNFKEQ.

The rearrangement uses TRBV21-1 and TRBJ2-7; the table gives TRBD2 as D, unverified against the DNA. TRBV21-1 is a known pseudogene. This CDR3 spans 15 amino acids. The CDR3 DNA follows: TGTGCCAGCAGCACGACATTGACGGGGTGCTACGAGCAGTACTTC. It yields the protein CASSTTLTGCYEQYF.

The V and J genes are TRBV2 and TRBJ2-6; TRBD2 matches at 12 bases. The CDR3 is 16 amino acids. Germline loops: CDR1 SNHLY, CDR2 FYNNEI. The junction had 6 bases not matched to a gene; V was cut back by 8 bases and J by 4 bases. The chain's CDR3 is CASRLAGVSGANVLTF. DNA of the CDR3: TGTGCCAGCCGACTAGCGGGAGTTTCAGGGGCCAACGTCCTGACTTTC.

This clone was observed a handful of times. The CDR3 sequence is CASSSRGREAEAFF. CDR3 sequence (DNA): TGTGCCAGCAGTTCCCGCGGCAGGGAGGCTGAAGCTTTCTTT. The rearrangement links TRBV6-5 to TRBJ1-1; perhaps TRBD1 as D (5 bases). This CDR3 comprises 14 residues. Germline CDR1 MNHEY, CDR2 SVGAGI. V lost 4 bases and J lost 6, with 15 bases in between.

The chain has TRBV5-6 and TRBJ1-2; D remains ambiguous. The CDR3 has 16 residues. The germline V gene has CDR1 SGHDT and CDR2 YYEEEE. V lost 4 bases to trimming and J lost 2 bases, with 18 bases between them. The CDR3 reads CASSLLLVRRNYGYTF. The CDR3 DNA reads TGTGCCAGCAGCCTGTTACTCGTCCGGAGGAACTATGGCTACACCTTC.

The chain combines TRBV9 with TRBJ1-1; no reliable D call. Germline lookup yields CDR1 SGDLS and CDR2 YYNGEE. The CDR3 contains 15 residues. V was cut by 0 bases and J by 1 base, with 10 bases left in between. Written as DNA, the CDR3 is TGTGCCAGCAGCGTAGACGGGTGGGAGAACACTGAAGCTTTCTTT. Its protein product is CASSVDGWENTEAFF.

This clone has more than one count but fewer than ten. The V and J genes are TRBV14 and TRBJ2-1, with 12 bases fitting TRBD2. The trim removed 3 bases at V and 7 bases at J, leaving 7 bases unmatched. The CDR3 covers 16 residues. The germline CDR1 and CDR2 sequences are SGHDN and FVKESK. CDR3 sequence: CASSHRTSGNINEQFF. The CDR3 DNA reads TGTGCCAGCAGCCACCGGACTAGCGGGAATATTAATGAGCAGTTCTTC.

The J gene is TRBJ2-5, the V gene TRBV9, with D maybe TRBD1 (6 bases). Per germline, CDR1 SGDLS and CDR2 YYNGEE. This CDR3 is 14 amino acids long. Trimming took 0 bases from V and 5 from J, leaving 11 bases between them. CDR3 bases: TGTGCCAGCAGCGTAGCGGGCCAGGGGGAGACCCAGTACTTC. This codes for CASSVAGQGETQYF.

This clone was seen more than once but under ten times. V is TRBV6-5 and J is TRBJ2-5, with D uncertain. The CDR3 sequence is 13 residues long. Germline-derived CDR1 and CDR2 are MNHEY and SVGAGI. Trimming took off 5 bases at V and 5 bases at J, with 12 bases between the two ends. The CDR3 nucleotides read TGTGCCAGCAGTCGAAACACCTTTGAGACCCAGTACTTC. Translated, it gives CASSRNTFETQYF.